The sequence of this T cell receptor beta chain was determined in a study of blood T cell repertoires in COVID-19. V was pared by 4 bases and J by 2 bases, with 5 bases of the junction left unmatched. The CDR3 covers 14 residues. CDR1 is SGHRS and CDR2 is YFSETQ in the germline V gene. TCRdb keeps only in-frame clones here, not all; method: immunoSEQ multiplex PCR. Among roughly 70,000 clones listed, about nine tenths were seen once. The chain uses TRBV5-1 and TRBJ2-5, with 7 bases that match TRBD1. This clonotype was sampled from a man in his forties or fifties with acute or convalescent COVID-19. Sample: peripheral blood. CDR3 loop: CASSKGQIQETQYF. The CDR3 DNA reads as TGCGCCAGCAGCAAGGGACAGATACAAGAGACCCAGTACTTC.